The source of this TCR beta chain is a study of post-analysis software for immune sequencing data. Turning to the study itself: Several disease courses (relapsing-remitting, secondary progressive and progressive-relapsing) of multiple sclerosis were included. Broader study findings: Significantly lower normalized Chao1 diversity was seen in multiple sclerosis patients than in controls. TRBV segments more frequent in patients than in controls numbered several and included TRBV5-6, TRBV5-1 and TRBV20-1.

Unique molecular identifiers were present in the TCR beta cDNA libraries. A population of 1 to 10 million T cells gave rise to 450,000 to 500,000 cDNA molecules. A single record per CDR3 protein comes from TCRdb applying MiXCR to the PCR reads. This table has fewer than 900,000 distinct CDR3 sequences, 46% appearing once. Germline V gene lookup returns CDR1 GTSNPN and CDR2 SVGIG (reference sequence). Trimming cost V 6 bases and J 4 bases, with 19 bases left between them. The length of the CDR3 is 14 residues. As for this clonotype: Its antigen is unknown.

The receptor's source is a girl aged 5-17 years with multiple sclerosis. The source material was blood. V usage is TRBV30 and J usage is TRBJ2-7, with D perhaps TRBD1 or TRBD2 (5 bases each). Here the CDR3 reads CACTWGPKGYEQYF. The CDR3 region has the DNA TGTGCCTGCACGTGGGGACCTAAGGGGTACGAGCAGTACTTC.